The 11 T cell receptor beta chains reported below all come from one sample, sequenced in a study of blood T cell repertoires in COVID-19. Profiled with immunoSEQ multiplex PCR; TCRdb holds only in-frame clones, not every one. The sample gives around 54,000 clones, more than 70% of which show up once; roughly 2.3% is in the top ten. Sequenced sample: peripheral blood. The source of these receptors is a human donor in a cohort sampled during active COVID-19.

The genes are TRBV5-6 and TRBJ1-2, with D possibly being TRBD1 (6 bases). This CDR3 spans 16 amino acids. Germline lookup yields CDR1 SGHDT and CDR2 YYEEEE. V was pared by 2 bases and J by 1 base, with 15 bases between. CDR3 loop: CASSFWGPTFNYGYTF. For the CDR3, the DNA is TGTGCCAGCAGCTTCTGGGGGCCTACATTTAACTATGGCTACACCTTC.

V gene TRBV12-3 or TRBV12-4 combines with J gene TRBJ1-5; no clear D. The V end lost 6 bases, the J end lost 2 bases, and 5 bases lay between the germline ends. This CDR3 has 12 amino acids. The chain's CDR3 is CASSTGNQPQHF. CDR3 DNA sequence: TGTGCCAGCAGCACTGGCAATCAGCCCCAGCATTTT.

This chain uses TRBV9 with TRBJ2-1, with 9 bases identical to TRBD2. The CDR3 extends over 16 amino acids. CDR1 is SGDLS, CDR2 YYNGEE, per germline. The V segment lost 0 bases and the J segment 2 bases; nucleotides outside the gene matches: 3. The CDR3 DNA follows: TGTGCCAGCAGCGTAGGAGGCGGGAGGGCCTACAATGAGCAGTTCTTC. It encodes CASSVGGGRAYNEQFF.

Only a few counts were recorded for this clone. This chain uses TRBV7-9 with TRBJ1-2; TRBD1 agrees at 8 bases. CDR3 length: 14 amino acids. Germline assignment: CDR1 SEHNR and CDR2 FQNEAQ (reference sequence). J lost 5 bases, V lost 3 bases, and 5 bases had no gene match. The CDR3, as DNA: TGTGCCAGCAGCTTGACAGGGGCCCTTTATGGCTACACCTTC. It yields the protein CASSLTGALYGYTF. Drawing the rest from reference TRBV7-9 and TRBJ1-2, the complete variable domain is DTGVSQNPRHKITKRGQNVTFRCDPISEHNRLYWYRQTLGQGPEFLTYFQNEAQLEKSRLLSDRFSAERPKGSFSTLEIQRTEQGDSAMYLCASSLTGALYGYTFGSGTRLTVV.

This rearrangement joins TRBV5-6 to TRBJ1-2; a weak D match, TRBD1 (5 bases). The CDR3 runs to 13 residues. Germline V gene data show CDR1 as SGHDT and CDR2 as YYEEEE. The V end lost 3 bases, the J end lost 4 bases, and 10 bases lay between the germline ends. CDR3 in DNA: TGTGCCAGCAGCTCCGGACAAACCTATGGCTACACCTTC. Translated, it gives CASSSGQTYGYTF. Complete variable domain (other parts from reference TRBV5-6 and TRBJ1-2): DAGVTQSPTHLIKTRGQQVTLRCSPKSGHDTVSWYQQALGQGPQFIFQYYEEEERQRGNFPDRFSGHQFPNYSSELNVNALLLGDSALYLCASSSGQTYGYTFGSGTRLTVV.

The CDR3 coding sequence is TGTGCCAGCAGCCCTGGCCCCCGACTCGCACCAGATACGCAGTATTTT. This sequence encodes CASSPGPRLAPDTQYF. The V and J genes are TRBV6-2 or TRBV6-3 and TRBJ2-3, with D unresolved. V lost 6 bases to trimming and J lost 4 bases, with 20 bases between them. There are 16 residues in the CDR3. CDR1 and CDR2 from the germline V gene are MNHEY and SVGEGT.

This clone was seen only a few times. The V call is TRBV5-1, the J call TRBJ1-6, with 9 bases that match TRBD1. The CDR3 length is 14 residues. V gave up 4 bases and J gave up 9 bases; unmatched junction bases: 5. Germline CDR1 is SGHRS and CDR2 is YFSETQ. CDR3 in amino acids: CASSPGTGISPLHF. DNA of the CDR3: TGCGCCAGCAGCCCCGGGACAGGGATTTCACCCCTCCACTTT.

The V gene is TRBV9, the J gene TRBJ2-7; weak D call: TRBD2 (6 bases). Trimming stripped 3 bases from V and 0 bases from J, with 16 bases between. Germline loops: CDR1 SGDLS, CDR2 YYNGEE. The length of the CDR3 is 16 residues. In DNA form, the CDR3 reads TGTGCCAGCAGCGCTGGCGGGACTCCAAGCTCCTACGAGCAGTACTTC. Translation gives CASSAGGTPSSYEQYF.

The genes are TRBV7-9 and TRBJ1-1, with no clear D. Germline-derived CDR1 and CDR2 are SEHNR and FQNEAQ (reference sequence). The CDR3 contains 16 residues. Between the trimmed V and J ends, which lost 6 bases and 0 bases, there was a span of 17 bases. The CDR3, as DNA: TGTGCCAGCAGACCACCCGGGAGCCCGGTGAACACTGAAGCTTTCTTT. Amino acids: CASRPPGSPVNTEAFF.

The chain combines TRBV28 with TRBJ1-5, with D unclear. The CDR3 has 12 amino acids. V was shortened by 1 base and J by 7 bases, with 5 bases between the two germline ends. The germline V gene has CDR1 MDHEN and CDR2 SYDVKM. DNA for the CDR3: TGTGCCAGCAGTTTATCACACCAGCCCCAGCATTTT. Translation: CASSLSHQPQHF.

CDR3 residues: CAISESMGARGNEQFF. In nucleotides, the CDR3 is TGTGCCATCAGTGAGTCGATGGGGGCGCGTGGCAATGAGCAGTTCTTC. The V and J genes are TRBV10-3 and TRBJ2-1, with D perhaps matching TRBD1 (6 bases). From germline, CDR1 is ENHRY and CDR2 SYGVKD. The CDR3 length is 16 residues. V gave up 0 bases and J gave up 6 bases, with 15 bases separating them.